This T cell receptor (beta chain) was sequenced for a study of shared clonotypes between healthy human individuals. Findings and caveats of the study: Generally, naive subsets (rather than memory subsets) showed larger estimated richness. Among a handful of donors, approximately 5% of naive CD4 clonotypes were found in common. Sorted-subset samples were not fully sequenced, rarefaction indicated. It was the non-shared clonotypes that had lower generation probabilities than clonotypes shared by all four donors.

Libraries were prepared by immunoSEQ multiplex PCR; TCRdb keeps only in-frame clonotypes and omits some of them. The data hold roughly 2,500,000 clones, with roughly 93% observed a single time. The germline V and J ends were trimmed by 5 bases and 5 bases, with 12 bases remaining between them. Looked up from germline, CDR1 is MNHEY and CDR2 is SMNVEV (reference sequence). The CDR3 covers 13 residues. This clone occurred once. Its antigen is not identified. This TCR derives from a man in his late teens or twenties in good health. Some clones in this sample may be carry-over from other donors' samples. The sequenced sample consisted of naive CD4+ T cells from PBMCs. Subset indicated: CD45RA+ positively selected. This chain links TRBV27 with TRBJ1-2; D remains ambiguous. The CDR3 loop reads CASSRDGLYGYTF. CDR3 in DNA: TGTGCCAGCAGTCGTGACGGGTTGTATGGCTACACCTTC.